Listed here are 20 T cell receptor beta chains from one sample, sequenced in a study of blood T cell repertoires in COVID-19. Assay used: immunoSEQ multiplex PCR; TCRdb lists only in-frame clones, some missing. The data contain about 180,000 clones, roughly 82% of them singletons. Specimen: PBMCs or T cells enriched from blood (not recorded which). These receptors all come from a woman in her twenties or thirties who had recovered from COVID-19.

This clone was recorded only once. This rearrangement joins TRBV5-1 to TRBJ2-3; 9 nucleotides line up with TRBD1. This CDR3 has 14 residues. Germline V CDR1 and CDR2: SGHRS, YFSETQ. V shed 4 bases, J shed 1 base, and the junction held 1 base outside the gene matches. CDR3 loop: CASSRDRGTDTQYF. In DNA form, the CDR3 reads TGCGCCAGCAGCCGGGACAGGGGCACAGATACGCAGTATTTT.

The chain recombines TRBV21-1 with TRBJ1-5; the table's D gene call, TRBD1, was not cross checked with the DNA. TRBV21-1 is a known pseudogene. CDR3 length: 15 amino acids. CDR3 loop: CASRRTGEFNQPQHF. The CDR3, as DNA: TGTGCCAGCAGAAGGACAGGGGAATTCAATCAGCCCCAGCATTTT.

The chain couples TRBV28 to TRBJ1-5; 7 nucleotides align to TRBD1. The CDR3 spans 19 residues. V shed 7 bases, J shed 4 bases, and the junction held 22 bases outside the gene matches. Germline CDR1 is MDHEN and CDR2 is SYDVKM. As DNA, the CDR3 is TGTGCCAGCATAGGATTCTCCGGGACAGCCGCTGTTAGAAATCAGCCCCAGCATTTT. It yields the protein CASIGFSGTAAVRNQPQHF.

This rearrangement joins TRBV18 to TRBJ1-1; unclear D gene. This CDR3 contains 12 residues. CDR1 is KGHSH and CDR2 is LQKENI in the germline V gene. Trimming took off 1 base at V and 6 bases at J, with 6 bases between the two ends. The CDR3 DNA reads TGTGCCAGCTCACCACGGAGCGCTGAAGCTTTCTTT. The encoded protein is CASSPRSAEAFF. Drawing the rest from reference TRBV18 and TRBJ1-1, the complete variable domain is NAGVMQNPRHLVRRRGQEARLRCSPMKGHSHVYWYRQLPEEGLKFMVYLQKENIIDESGMPKERFSAEFPKEGPSILRIQQVVRGDSAAYFCASSPRSAEAFFGQGTRLTVV.

The chain couples TRBV6-5 to TRBJ1-5, with TRBD1 as a possible D gene (5 bases). Germline V gene lookup returns CDR1 MNHEY and CDR2 SVGAGI. CDR3 length equals 15 residues. Trimming shortened V by 2 bases and J by 3 bases, and 11 bases separated the two germline ends. CDR3 region: CASSYEVRDNQPQHF. In nucleotides, the CDR3 is TGTGCCAGCAGTTACGAGGTCAGGGACAATCAGCCCCAGCATTTT.

The chain employs TRBV29-1 and TRBJ1-5; D remains ambiguous. In germline, CDR1 is SQVTM, CDR2 ANQGSEA. V lost 4 bases to trimming and J lost 2 bases, with 9 bases between them. The CDR3 totals 13 residues. CDR3 region: CSVGGNGNQPQHF. Here the CDR3 DNA reads TGCAGCGTTGGAGGGAATGGCAATCAGCCCCAGCATTTT.

The rearrangement links TRBV3-1 (or the pseudogene TRBV3-2) to TRBJ2-1; 11 nucleotides line up with TRBD2. The ends lost 1 base at V and 8 bases at J; junction bases unmatched: 10. Per the germline V gene, CDR1 is LGHDT and CDR2 is YNNKEL (reference sequence). The CDR3 is made up of 17 amino acids. This chain's CDR3 is CASSQGTSGRYRDEQFF. Written as DNA, the CDR3 is TGTGCCAGCAGCCAAGGGACTAGCGGGCGCTATCGGGATGAGCAGTTCTTC.

The chain combines TRBV3-1 (or the pseudogene TRBV3-2) with TRBJ2-2, with 14 bases matching TRBD2. Looked up from germline, CDR1 is LGHDT and CDR2 is YNNKEL (reference sequence). J lost 7 bases, V lost 4 bases, and 14 bases had no gene match. The CDR3 contains 19 residues. CDR3: CASSPAGLAGVQKGGELFF. The CDR3 DNA sequence: TGTGCCAGCAGCCCTGCGGGACTAGCGGGAGTTCAAAAGGGCGGGGAGCTGTTTTTT.

V and J are TRBV11-2 and TRBJ2-5; D is unresolved. Germline CDR1 SGHAT, CDR2 FQNNGV. CDR3 size: 15 residues. V lost 4 bases and J lost 4, with 16 bases in between. Here the CDR3 reads CASSSPGLRGETQYF. CDR3 sequence (DNA): TGTGCCAGCAGCTCTCCCGGCTTGCGCGGAGAGACCCAGTACTTC.

This clone was counted a single time. This rearrangement joins TRBV18 to TRBJ2-2, with 8 nucleotides matching TRBD2. CDR3 size: 16 residues. The trim removed 1 base at V and 4 bases at J, leaving 5 bases unmatched. Germline V gives CDR1 KGHSH, CDR2 LQKENI. CDR3 coding DNA: TGTGCCAGCTCACCACTAAGCGGGAGTGCCACCGGGGAGCTGTTTTTT. Translated: CASSPLSGSATGELFF.

This clone was found a few times. J is TRBJ1-3 and V is TRBV7-2; D is ambiguous. Trimming stripped 3 bases from V and 2 bases from J, with 11 bases between. Per germline, CDR1 SGHTA and CDR2 FQGNSA. The CDR3 sequence is 15 residues long. The CDR3 sequence: CASSFDSATGNTIYF. The CDR3 nucleotides read TGTGCCAGCAGCTTTGACTCGGCGACTGGAAACACCATATATTTT.

The chain recombines TRBV28 with TRBJ1-2, with D possibly matching TRBD1 (5 bases). The germline V gene encodes CDR1 MDHEN and CDR2 SYDVKM. The V gene lost 1 base and the J gene lost 4 bases, with 13 bases spanning the gap. CDR3 length: 15 amino acids. The CDR3 DNA reads TGTGCCAGCAGTTTATCCAGGGATTATAGCTATGGCTACACCTTC. This gives the protein CASSLSRDYSYGYTF.

This clone has just one count. The chain joins TRBV9 to TRBJ2-3; a possible D gene is TRBD1 (5 bases). Germline assignment: CDR1 SGDLS and CDR2 YYNGEE. The CDR3 length is 15 residues. V lost 2 bases to trimming and J lost 0 bases, with 10 bases between them. This CDR3 is CASSVGAYSTDTQYF. The CDR3 nucleotides read TGTGCCAGCAGCGTTGGGGCCTATAGCACAGATACGCAGTATTTT.

This clone has only a few counts. This chain links TRBV18 with TRBJ2-1; 8 bases are a match to TRBD2. After removal of 2 bases from V and 7 bases from J, the junction contained 10 bases not matched to a gene. Germline assignment: CDR1 KGHSH and CDR2 LQKENI. The CDR3 is 16 residues long. The CDR3 region is CASSPTRGLGPNEQFF. CDR3 DNA: TGTGCCAGCTCACCAACCCGGGGACTAGGCCCAAATGAGCAGTTCTTC.

The rearrangement links TRBV25-1 to TRBJ2-7; D uncertain. Looked up from germline, CDR1 is MGHDK and CDR2 is SYGVNS. Trimming stripped 4 bases from V and 2 bases from J, with 12 bases between. This CDR3 is 14 amino acids long. The CDR3 sequence: CASSGNSNAYEQYF. In DNA, the CDR3 is TGTGCCAGCAGTGGTAACTCCAACGCCTACGAGCAGTACTTC.

This clone was detected only once. V and J are TRBV27 and TRBJ1-1; TRBD1 might be the D (6 bases). V lost 3 bases to trimming and J lost 1 base, with 9 bases between them. Germline V gives CDR1 MNHEY, CDR2 SMNVEV (reference sequence). The CDR3 spans 14 residues. CDR3 nucleotides: TGTGCCAGCAGTTTTGGACAGCAGAACACTGAAGCTTTCTTT. Protein product: CASSFGQQNTEAFF.

The gene calls are TRBV25-1 and TRBJ2-4; possibly TRBD1 for D (5 bases). Germline loops: CDR1 MGHDK, CDR2 SYGVNS. V lost 2 bases, J lost 0 bases, and 17 bases lay in between. CDR3 length equals 18 residues. This CDR3 is CASSEDPGRALAKNIQYF. As DNA, the CDR3 is TGTGCCAGCAGTGAAGACCCCGGCAGGGCTTTAGCCAAAAACATTCAGTACTTC.

CDR3 sequence (DNA): TGTGCCAGCAGTTCGGGACTAGCGGGGGGCAATGAGCAGTTCTTC. It codes for CASSSGLAGGNEQFF. This rearrangement joins TRBV6-6 to TRBJ2-1, with 15 bases fitting TRBD2. In germline, CDR1 is MNHNY, CDR2 SVGAGI (reference sequence). J lost 6 bases, V lost 4 bases, and 1 base had no gene match. The CDR3 totals 15 residues.

This chain connects TRBV18 to TRBJ2-7, with D possibly being TRBD1 (6 bases). Trimming stripped 3 bases from V and 9 bases from J, with 12 bases between. Germline values: CDR1 KGHSH, CDR2 LQKENI. The CDR3 spans 12 residues. This chain's CDR3 is CASSPVQGWQYF. The CDR3 nucleotides are TGTGCCAGCTCACCGGTACAGGGTTGGCAGTACTTC.

The chain links TRBV9 to TRBJ2-1; D is possibly TRBD1 (8 bases). The CDR3 is made up of 16 amino acids. Trimming left V 3 bases short and J 6 bases short, with 19 bases between. Germline V lookup: CDR1 SGDLS, CDR2 YYNGEE. The CDR3 reads CASSDPLADRVNEQFF. The DNA for the CDR3 is TGTGCCAGCAGCGACCCTCTAGCGGACAGGGTCAATGAGCAGTTCTTC.